These 28 T cell receptor beta chains were sequenced from one sample in a study of radiotherapy plus CTLA-4 blockade in lung cancer. Only in-frame clones appear in the TCRdb table, and some are missing; sequencing was by immunoSEQ multiplex PCR. The sample consists of tens of thousands of clones, around three quarters of them appearing once. This sample comprised peripheral blood, obtained from a patient treated with radiotherapy plus ipilimumab. The receptors here all came from a human donor with non-small cell lung cancer who had a complete response to radiotherapy plus ipilimumab.

The rearrangement joins TRBV10-3 to TRBJ2-7; D may be TRBD1 (5 bases). CDR1 is ENHRY, CDR2 SYGVKD, per germline. This CDR3 is 14 amino acids long. Trimming stripped 6 bases from V and 0 bases from J, with 12 bases between. The CDR3 is CAISNDRSSYEQYV. The CDR3 coding sequence is TGTGCCATCAGCAACGACAGAAGCTCCTACGAGCAGTACGTC.

V and J are TRBV7-9 and TRBJ1-2; the match to TRBD1 covers 8 bases. Per the germline V gene, CDR1 is SEHNR and CDR2 is FQNEAQ (reference sequence). This CDR3 is built from 15 residues. After removal of 5 bases from V and 2 bases from J, the junction contained 7 bases not matched to a gene. DNA of the CDR3: TGTGCCAGCAGCGGTACAGGGGGGAAGAACTATGGCTACACCTTC. Its translation is CASSGTGGKNYGYTF. Full variable domain (outside the CDR3, taken from reference TRBV7-9 and TRBJ1-2): DTGVSQNPRHKITKRGQNVTFRCDPISEHNRLYWYRQTLGQGPEFLTYFQNEAQLEKSRLLSDRFSAERPKGSFSTLEIQRTEQGDSAMYLCASSGTGGKNYGYTFGSGTRLTVV.

The V call is TRBV6-6, the J call TRBJ1-5, with 7 positions matching TRBD1. The junction had 7 bases not matched to a gene; V was cut back by 5 bases and J by 0 bases. Germline CDR1 MNHNY, CDR2 SVGAGI (reference sequence). The length of the CDR3 is 16 residues. The CDR3 here is CASSSTGTASNQPQHF. DNA of the CDR3: TGTGCCAGCAGTAGCACCGGGACAGCTAGCAATCAGCCCCAGCATTTT.

The V gene is TRBV2, the J gene TRBJ2-5; no clear D gene. Germline values: CDR1 SNHLY, CDR2 FYNNEI. Trimming took off 2 bases at V and 1 base at J, with 5 bases between the two ends. The CDR3 is 13 amino acids. This CDR3 is CASSEPAQETQYF. The CDR3 bases are TGTGCCAGCAGTGAACCCGCCCAAGAGACCCAGTACTTC.

This clone was observed a handful of times. This chain links TRBV2 with TRBJ1-1; D unclear. This CDR3 has 12 amino acids. V was cut by 8 bases and J by 0 bases, with 7 bases left in between. Germline CDR1 is SNHLY and CDR2 is FYNNEI. The CDR3 protein is CASRFMNTEAFF. The CDR3 DNA reads as TGTGCCAGCCGGTTCATGAACACTGAAGCTTTCTTT.

The chain carries TRBV29-1 and TRBJ2-1; 9 bases agree with TRBD1. CDR3 length equals 16 residues. The germline gives CDR1 SQVTM, CDR2 ANQGSEA. V shed 4 bases and J 8 bases; nucleotides not matched to a gene: 15. The CDR3 DNA sequence: TGCAGCGTTGTATTGGTATGGGGACAGGGTGGTGATGAGCAGTTCTTC. This codes for CSVVLVWGQGGDEQFF.

The V and J genes are TRBV5-1 and TRBJ2-2; perhaps TRBD2 as D (5 bases). The CDR3 has 14 amino acids. The V gene lost 7 bases and the J gene lost 0 bases, with 10 bases spanning the gap. Germline CDR1 is SGHRS and CDR2 is YFSETQ. The chain's CDR3 is CASGRTANTGELFF. Here the CDR3 DNA reads TGCGCCAGCGGCCGGACTGCGAACACCGGGGAGCTGTTTTTT. The full variable domain, in which reference TRBV5-1 and TRBJ2-2 provide the parts outside the CDR3, is KAGVTQTPRYLIKTRGQQVTLSCSPISGHRSVSWYQQTPGQGLQFLFEYFSETQRNKGNFPGRFSGRQFSNSRSEMNVSTLELGDSALYLCASGRTANTGELFFGEGSRLTVL.

The rearrangement uses TRBV5-5 and TRBJ1-6, with D unresolved. V was clipped by 6 bases and J by 8 bases, with 15 bases between them. Germline lookup yields CDR1 SGHKS and CDR2 YYEKEE (reference sequence). The CDR3 extends over 14 amino acids. The CDR3 coding sequence is TGTGCCAGCATCGCCCGTCCGCTGGATTCACCCCTCCACTTT. This translates into CASIARPLDSPLHF.

J is TRBJ1-1 and V is TRBV5-4; D unresolved. V lost 2 bases to trimming and J lost 3 bases, with 11 bases between them. This CDR3 has 14 residues. Looked up from germline, CDR1 is SGHNT and CDR2 is YYREEE (reference sequence). CDR3 coding DNA: TGTGCCAGCAGCTTCCCCGGCTGGGACACTGAAGCTTTCTTT. It translates to CASSFPGWDTEAFF. Based on the CDR3 plus reference TRBV5-4 and TRBJ1-1, the full variable domain is ETGVTQSPTHLIKTRGQQVTLRCSSQSGHNTVSWYQQALGQGPQFIFQYYREEENGRGNFPPRFSGLQFPNYSSELNVNALELDDSALYLCASSFPGWDTEAFFGQGTRLTVV.

The V and J genes are TRBV7-2 and TRBJ1-1; tentatively, D is TRBD1 (6 bases). Germline CDR1 and CDR2: SGHTA and FQGNSA. This CDR3 is built from 16 residues. V shed 5 bases and J shed 1 base, with 17 bases lying between them. This chain's CDR3 is CASSTLYRAKNTEAFF. The DNA for the CDR3 is TGTGCCAGCAGCACTCTATACAGGGCTAAGAACACTGAAGCTTTCTTT.

The chain recombines TRBV7-8 with TRBJ1-5; TRBD1 matches 8 bases. This CDR3 region has 16 residues. CDR1 is SGHVS and CDR2 is FQNEAQ in the germline V gene. The V segment lost 5 bases and the J segment 4 bases; nucleotides outside the gene matches: 10. This CDR3 is CASSLLNTGGNQPQHF. As DNA, the CDR3 is TGTGCCAGCAGCCTCCTGAATACAGGGGGTAATCAGCCCCAGCATTTT.

This clone was detected only once. CDR3 region: CASSDPGYDNEQFF. CDR3 bases: TGTGCCAGCAGTGACCCGGGGTACGACAATGAGCAGTTCTTC. The rearrangement uses TRBV2 and TRBJ2-1, with D possibly TRBD2 on 5 matching bases. The CDR3 is 14 residues long. Trimming removed 3 bases at V and 5 bases at J, with 11 bases between. The V gene's germline CDR1 is SNHLY and CDR2 FYNNEI.

Concerning this clone itself: The sample carries other DNA sequences with the same CDR3. The V and J genes are TRBV18 and TRBJ2-3; D may be TRBD1 (5 bases). This CDR3 is built from 15 residues. CDR1 is KGHSH, CDR2 LQKENI, per germline. The ends were cut back, 6 bases at V and 1 base at J, with 14 bases in the middle. The CDR3 loop reads CASSPGQGGTDTQYF. CDR3 nucleotide sequence: TGTGCCAGCTCCCCCGGTCAGGGCGGCACAGATACGCAGTATTTT.

The rearrangement joins TRBV4-3 to TRBJ2-5; possibly TRBD1 or TRBD2 for D (5 bases each). There are 15 residues in the CDR3. V was trimmed by 0 bases and J by 9 bases, leaving 17 bases between them. CDR1 and CDR2 from the germline V gene are LGHNA and YSLEER. The CDR3 DNA sequence: TGCGCCAGCAGCCAAGATCCGGGGCTGGATTCGGCCCAGTACTTC. This sequence encodes CASSQDPGLDSAQYF.

The rearrangement joins TRBV9 to TRBJ2-1; 11 bases are a match to TRBD1. The germline gives CDR1 SGDLS, CDR2 YYNGEE. The junction had 1 base not matched to a gene; V was cut back by 2 bases and J by 3 bases. The CDR3 consists of 15 residues. The CDR3 DNA reads as TGTGCCAGCAGCGTGGGACAGGGGGTCTACAATGAGCAGTTCTTC. This encodes CASSVGQGVYNEQFF.

This clone was recorded a few times. The chain employs TRBV30 and TRBJ1-3, with TRBD1 identical over 10 bases. The CDR3 contains 19 residues. Trimming removed 3 bases from V and 0 bases from J; junction bases left unmatched: 14. Germline V CDR1 and CDR2: GTSNPN, SVGIG (reference sequence). The CDR3 loop is CAWSKGQGIFTYSGNTIYF. The DNA for the CDR3 is TGTGCCTGGAGCAAGGGACAGGGGATATTCACTTACTCTGGAAACACCATATATTTT.

The CDR3 sequence is CASSSEGLASSSYNEQFF. DNA of the CDR3: TGTGCCAGCAGCTCAGAGGGACTAGCGTCTAGCTCCTACAATGAGCAGTTCTTC. J is TRBJ2-1 and V is TRBV11-3; 10 bases fit TRBD2. J gave up 0 bases and V 4 bases, and 9 bases lay outside the gene matches. The CDR3 has 18 residues. The germline gives CDR1 SGHNT, CDR2 YENEEA.

This chain uses TRBV5-1 with TRBJ1-2; no firm D call. This CDR3 region has 13 residues. Per the germline V gene, CDR1 is SGHRS and CDR2 is YFSETQ. V was shortened by 7 bases and J by 2 bases, with 12 bases between the two germline ends. The CDR3 here is CASAPPGNYGYTF. DNA for the CDR3: TGCGCCAGCGCCCCCCCGGGAAACTATGGCTACACCTTC.

This clone was picked up a small number of times. V gene TRBV6-5 combines with J gene TRBJ1-3, with D possibly matching TRBD1 (5 bases). Deletions cut 6 bases from V and 4 bases from J, with 16 bases between. This CDR3 spans 15 amino acids. The germline V gene encodes CDR1 MNHEY and CDR2 SVGAGI. Here the CDR3 reads CASSRDRDSGNTIYF. DNA for the CDR3: TGTGCCAGCAGCCGAGACCGGGACTCGGGAAACACCATATATTTT.

In regard to this clone: At the DNA level, this CDR3 is encoded by other sequences in the same sample as well. The J gene is TRBJ2-5, the V gene TRBV30; no clear D. The V and J ends lost 0 bases and 6 bases respectively, with 8 bases between them. The V gene's germline CDR1 is GTSNPN and CDR2 SVGIG (reference sequence). CDR3 size: 12 residues. The DNA for the CDR3 is TGTGCCTGGAGTGTACCCGGAAAGACCCAGTACTTC. Protein sequence: CAWSVPGKTQYF.

This clone was recorded a few times. The J gene is TRBJ1-3, the V gene TRBV10-1; D is perhaps TRBD1 (5 bases). CDR1 and CDR2 (germline): WNHNN, SYGVQD (reference sequence). V lost 0 bases, J lost 3 bases, and 9 bases lay in between. The CDR3 runs to 15 residues. CDR3 sequence (DNA): TGCGCCAGCAGTGAGTCGAAGGGGATTGGAAACACCATATATTTT. Translated, it gives CASSESKGIGNTIYF.

This rearrangement joins TRBV29-1 to TRBJ1-3, with 7 bases that match TRBD1. CDR1 SQVTM and CDR2 ANQGSEA come from the germline V gene. The CDR3 sequence is 12 residues long. Germline trimming cut 7 bases from V and 4 bases from J; bases unmatched to any gene: 4. As DNA, the CDR3 is TGCAGCGGGGGACAGAGAGGAAACACCATATATTTT. The encoded protein is CSGGQRGNTIYF. The full variable domain, rest sourced from reference TRBV29-1 and TRBJ1-3, is SAVISQKPSRDICQRGTSLTIQCQVDSQVTMMFWYRQQPGQSLTLIATANQGSEATYESGFVIDKFPISRPNLTFSTLTVSNMSPEDSSIYLCSGGQRGNTIYFGEGSWLTVV.

In this sample, this clone turned up a few times. The chain is built from TRBV7-2 and TRBJ1-2; TRBD1 agrees at 11 bases. Germline-derived CDR1 and CDR2 are SGHTA and FQGNSA. V gave up 0 bases and J gave up 8 bases; unmatched junction bases: 8. The CDR3 is 16 residues long. The CDR3 loop is CASSLAGTGGRSGYTF. The CDR3 nucleotides read TGTGCCAGCAGCTTAGCGGGGACAGGGGGACGAAGCGGCTACACCTTC.

This clone was seen a few times. This chain uses TRBV4-3 with TRBJ1-2; TRBD1 matches at 8 bases. CDR1 LGHNA and CDR2 YSLEER come from the germline V gene. The CDR3 length is 15 residues. With 0 bases clipped from V and 3 bases from J, the junction kept 3 bases outside the gene matches. The CDR3 sequence: CASSQDTGQDYGYTF. Written as DNA, the CDR3 is TGCGCCAGCAGCCAAGATACGGGACAGGACTATGGCTACACCTTC.

The chain employs TRBV5-4 and TRBJ2-1, with 7 positions matching TRBD2. The CDR3 covers 15 residues. Germline assignment: CDR1 SGHNT and CDR2 YYREEE (reference sequence). With V trimmed by 1 base and J by 6 bases, 7 bases remained unmatched. CDR3 residues: CASSLRGSVSNEQFF. The CDR3 DNA sequence: TGTGCCAGCAGCTTGCGCGGGAGTGTGTCCAATGAGCAGTTCTTC.

The CDR3 nucleotides are TGTGCCAGCAGTTACCGGGGAAGCAATCAGCCCCAGCATTTT. Encoded protein: CASSYRGSNQPQHF. The V call is TRBV6-5, the J call TRBJ1-5; D unresolved. The CDR3 is 14 residues long. The germline V gene encodes CDR1 MNHEY and CDR2 SVGAGI. V was shortened by 2 bases and J by 1 base, with 6 bases between the two germline ends.

J is TRBJ2-5 and V is TRBV6-5; the D gene is possibly TRBD2 (6 bases). CDR3 length equals 13 residues. Germline-derived CDR1 and CDR2 are MNHEY and SVGAGI. Trimming pared 7 bases from V and 5 bases from J, leaving 14 bases between. CDR3 amino acids: CASKEGRWETQYF. For the CDR3, the DNA is TGTGCCAGCAAGGAGGGAAGGTGGGAGACCCAGTACTTC.

The genes are TRBV30 and TRBJ2-3; D remains ambiguous. CDR3 size: 12 residues. Trimming shortened V by 2 bases and J by 3 bases, and 6 bases separated the two germline ends. Per germline, CDR1 GTSNPN and CDR2 SVGIG (reference sequence). The CDR3 loop reads CAWSTGTDTQYF. In DNA form, the CDR3 reads TGTGCCTGGAGTACCGGTACAGATACGCAGTATTTT.